These 29 T cell receptor beta chains were all obtained from the same sample, sequenced in a study of regulatory T cells in long-lasting Graves disease. Time point specified: persistent/refractory GD, antithyroid drugs over 5 years with positive TRAb. There was RNA extracted from PBMCs, and the TCR library was made from it. Arm-PCR of CDR3 regions and iRepertoire HTBI primers were used to build TCR beta libraries. A single record per CDR3 protein comes from TCRdb applying MiXCR to the multiplex PCR reads. The table shows 500,000 to 800,000 distinct CDR3 sequences, with 30% occurring only once. The sequences come from peripheral blood mononuclear cells (PBMCs), collected when the disease was refractory, from a patient treated with antithyroid drugs. These receptors all stem from a female donor with Graves disease.

The rearrangement joins TRBV4-2 to TRBJ1-2; a weak D match, TRBD1 (6 bases). V was cut by 3 bases and J by 4 bases, with 15 bases left in between. The CDR3 totals 15 residues. Per the germline V gene, CDR1 is LGHNA and CDR2 is YNFKEQ. CDR3 sequence reads: CASSHTDSRSYGYTF. In nucleotides, the CDR3 is TGTGCCAGCAGCCATACGGACAGCAGATCCTATGGCTACACCTTC.

The V gene is TRBV2, the J gene TRBJ1-3; D call uncertain. The CDR3 is made up of 12 amino acids. Trimming took off 6 bases at V and 9 bases at J, with 12 bases between the two ends. Germline V gene sequence: CDR1 SNHLY, CDR2 FYNNEI. CDR3 bases: TGTGCCAGCAGCGCCAGCCAGAGCACCATATATTTT. This sequence encodes CASSASQSTIYF.

The gene calls are TRBV5-1 and TRBJ1-1; 8 bases agree with TRBD1. This CDR3 comprises 14 residues. Unmatched junction bases numbered 12, after V lost 4 bases and J lost 10 bases. The V gene's germline CDR1 is SGHRS and CDR2 YFSETQ. DNA of the CDR3: TGCGCCAGCAGCACCGGACAGGGCACCTCTGTAGCTTTCTTT. Residues: CASSTGQGTSVAFF.

This clonotype was detected only a few times. This rearrangement joins TRBV6-2 or TRBV6-3 to TRBJ1-2; D remains ambiguous. Germline-derived CDR1 and CDR2 are MNHEY and SVGEGT. The ends were cut back, 0 bases at V and 2 bases at J, with 10 bases in the middle. The CDR3 is 15 residues long. In DNA, the CDR3 is TGTGCCAGCAGTTACTCGTTGGCTTTCAACTATGGCTACACCTTC. It translates to CASSYSLAFNYGYTF.

This clonotype was detected a few times. This sequence joins TRBV27 and TRBJ2-7, with a possible D match to TRBD2 (5 bases). This CDR3 has 15 residues. V was trimmed by 2 bases and J by 7 bases, leaving 18 bases between them. Germline CDR1 is MNHEY and CDR2 is SMNVEV (reference sequence). CDR3 sequence (DNA): TGTGCCAGCAGTTTAGGAGGACTCCCCCTGGGAGAGCAGTACTTC. It yields the protein CASSLGGLPLGEQYF.

The sample holds a few counts of this clonotype. The chain joins TRBV10-3 to TRBJ1-1; D may be TRBD1 (5 bases). The V end was cut by 2 bases, the J end by 6 bases, with 16 bases between. CDR1 ENHRY and CDR2 SYGVKD come from the germline V gene. There are 15 residues in the CDR3. DNA of the CDR3: TGTGCCATCAGTGAGGTCGGGACCGCCAGCGCTGAAGCTTTCTTT. Translation gives CAISEVGTASAEAFF.

The chain links TRBV5-6 to TRBJ1-3; 9 bases align to TRBD1. This CDR3 has 14 amino acids. The junction had 7 bases not matched to a gene; V was cut back by 4 bases and J by 8 bases. Per germline, CDR1 SGHDT and CDR2 YYEEEE. The CDR3 here is CASSTADRGDTIYF. CDR3 coding DNA: TGTGCCAGCAGCACGGCTGACAGGGGGGACACCATATATTTT. The full variable domain, rest sourced from reference TRBV5-6 and TRBJ1-3, is DAGVTQSPTHLIKTRGQQVTLRCSPKSGHDTVSWYQQALGQGPQFIFQYYEEEERQRGNFPDRFSGHQFPNYSSELNVNALLLGDSALYLCASSTADRGDTIYFGEGSWLTVV.

The rearrangement links TRBV20-1 to TRBJ2-7, with TRBD2 identical over 7 bases. The length of the CDR3 is 14 residues. V gave up 6 bases and J gave up 3 bases; unmatched junction bases: 11. Germline CDR1 and CDR2: DFQATT and SNEGSKA (reference sequence). The CDR3 spells CSALEGGNHYEQYF. CDR3 coding DNA: TGCAGTGCGCTAGAGGGAGGGAACCACTACGAGCAGTACTTC.

The chain recombines TRBV6-5 with TRBJ1-3; the match to TRBD1 covers 7 bases. V was clipped by 0 bases and J by 4 bases; unmatched bases: 6. The CDR3 is 16 residues long. From germline, CDR1 is MNHEY and CDR2 SVGAGI. CDR3 sequence reads: CASSYSDTGAGNTIYF. The CDR3, as DNA: TGTGCCAGCAGTTACTCGGATACAGGGGCCGGAAACACCATATATTTT.

This chain connects TRBV11-3 to TRBJ2-7; a weak D match, TRBD2 (6 bases). Trimming shortened V by 5 bases and J by 3 bases, and 14 bases separated the two germline ends. In germline, CDR1 is SGHNT, CDR2 YENEEA. The CDR3 sequence is 14 residues long. This chain's CDR3 is CASSEQGGGYEQYF. Here the CDR3 DNA reads TGTGCCAGCAGCGAGCAGGGAGGTGGCTACGAGCAGTACTTC.

The rearrangement uses TRBV29-1 and TRBJ1-5; TRBD1 agrees at 11 bases. The CDR3 is 13 amino acids. V lost 2 bases, J lost 9 bases, and 3 bases stayed unmatched. CDR1 and CDR2 from the germline V gene are SQVTM and ANQGSEA. The CDR3 DNA reads TGCAGCGTTGAAAGGACAGGGGGCGGGCCCCAGCATTTT. It yields the protein CSVERTGGGPQHF.

This chain links TRBV5-6 with TRBJ1-1, with a weak D call TRBD1 (6 bases). CDR1 is SGHDT, CDR2 YYEEEE, per germline. This CDR3 region has 15 residues. The V end lost 5 bases, the J end lost 1 base, and 15 bases lay between the germline ends. The CDR3 sequence is CASRLTGNWNTEAFF. The CDR3 DNA reads as TGTGCCAGCAGACTCACAGGGAATTGGAACACTGAAGCTTTCTTT.

V usage is TRBV7-3 and J usage is TRBJ2-3; 14 nucleotides match TRBD2. This CDR3 has 17 residues. The germline V gene encodes CDR1 SGHTA and CDR2 FQGTGA. Losses at the gene ends were 2 bases for V and 9 bases for J; bases not matched to a gene: 10. CDR3 nucleotide sequence: TGTGCCAGCAGCTTAGGGGGACTAGCGGGAGAACCCACCACGCAGTATTTT. Translation: CASSLGGLAGEPTTQYF.

This clonotype was counted only a few times. This sequence joins TRBV29-1 and TRBJ2-2; no firm D call. The V gene lost 3 bases and the J gene lost 1 base, with 3 bases spanning the gap. The CDR3 loop spans 12 amino acids. Germline V lookup: CDR1 SQVTM, CDR2 ANQGSEA. The CDR3, as DNA: TGCAGCGTTGAGAAGAACACCGGGGAGCTGTTTTTT. Protein product: CSVEKNTGELFF.

This chain's CDR3 is CASSTTGLRNTIYF. DNA of the CDR3: TGTGCCAGTAGTACCACAGGATTAAGAAACACCATATATTTT. The rearrangement uses TRBV19 and TRBJ1-3; possible D gene TRBD1, 5 bases. Trimming removed 4 bases at V and 5 bases at J, with 12 bases between. Germline V gene lookup returns CDR1 LNHDA and CDR2 SQIVND (reference sequence). The CDR3 length is 14 residues.

The rearrangement links TRBV6-4 to TRBJ1-1; D is unresolved. Trimming cost V 6 bases and J 1 base, with 9 bases left between them. This CDR3 spans 13 amino acids. The germline gives CDR1 MRHNA, CDR2 SNTAGT. The CDR3 protein is CASRVDANTEAFF. CDR3 DNA sequence: TGTGCCAGCAGGGTTGACGCGAACACTGAAGCTTTCTTT.

This clonotype showed up just a few times. The chain recombines TRBV12-3 or TRBV12-4 with TRBJ1-1, with D unclear. Trimming took 6 bases from V and 10 from J, leaving 15 bases between them. There are 12 residues in the CDR3. CDR3: CASSLNRIGAFF. The CDR3 DNA reads as TGTGCCAGCAGCCTAAACCGTATCGGAGCTTTCTTT.

This clonotype has a handful of counts. CDR3 DNA: TGTGCCTGGAGTGCCAGAACAGGGTATGGCTACACCTTC. Translated: CAWSARTGYGYTF. The chain has TRBV30 and TRBJ1-2, with D maybe TRBD1 (6 bases). The CDR3 has 13 amino acids. The V gene lost 1 base and the J gene lost 5 bases, with 11 bases spanning the gap. Germline CDR1 is GTSNPN and CDR2 is SVGIG (reference sequence). The full variable domain, its missing parts supplied by reference TRBV30 and TRBJ1-2, is SQTIHQWPATLVQPVGSPLSLECTVEGTSNPNLYWYRQAAGRGLQLLFYSVGIGQISSEVPQNLSASRPQDRQFILSSKKLLLSDSGFYLCAWSARTGYGYTFGSGTRLTVV.

The chain recombines TRBV20-1 with TRBJ1-4; D ambiguous. Germline assignment: CDR1 DFQATT and CDR2 SNEGSKA (reference sequence). Deletions cut 0 bases from V and 0 bases from J, with 20 bases between. The CDR3 is 19 amino acids. The CDR3 loop reads CSARDLSAEQITTNEKLFF. DNA for the CDR3: TGCAGTGCTAGAGATCTCTCGGCGGAACAGATCACAACTAATGAAAAACTGTTTTTT.

The chain links TRBV27 to TRBJ1-1, with 8 bases aligning to TRBD1. Germline assignment: CDR1 MNHEY and CDR2 SMNVEV (reference sequence). V trimming: 8 bases; J trimming: 5 bases; junction bases outside the gene matches: 7. This CDR3 has 13 amino acids. CDR3 DNA: TGTGCCAGCGGACCATGGACAGGGACTGAAGCTTTCTTT. Translated, it gives CASGPWTGTEAFF.

The rearrangement links TRBV11-2 to TRBJ2-1; 7 bases are shared with TRBD2. The CDR3 extends over 12 amino acids. V shed 3 bases and J 8 bases; nucleotides not matched to a gene: 1. From germline, CDR1 is SGHAT and CDR2 FQNNGV. The CDR3 nucleotides are TGTGCCAGCAGCTTGGGAGGGCATGAGCAGTTCTTC. This translates into CASSLGGHEQFF.

This clonotype was seen a few times. The CDR3 reads CASSPGRERTNEKLFF. The CDR3, as DNA: TGTGCCAGCTCACCCGGCCGGGAGAGGACTAATGAAAAACTGTTTTTT. The J gene is TRBJ1-4, the V gene TRBV18; no definite D call. V was trimmed by 3 bases and J by 2 bases, leaving 13 bases between them. The CDR3 runs 16 residues. Germline values: CDR1 KGHSH, CDR2 LQKENI.

This clonotype showed up many times. The gene calls are TRBV11-2 and TRBJ2-5; D tentatively reads TRBD1 or TRBD2 (5 bases each). The V gene's germline CDR1 is SGHAT and CDR2 FQNNGV. This CDR3 comprises 17 residues. The ends were cut back, 4 bases at V and 3 bases at J, with 21 bases in the middle. Written as DNA, the CDR3 is TGTGCCAGCAGCTATTGGGACCCGGGAATGGGGGAAGAGACCCAGTACTTC. Translated, it gives CASSYWDPGMGEETQYF.

In its sample, this clonotype was seen a few times. This chain connects TRBV6-1 to TRBJ1-1; tentative D call: TRBD1 (6 bases). The CDR3 consists of 13 residues. The germline V gene has CDR1 MNHNS and CDR2 SASEGT. Trimming cost V 7 bases and J 7 bases, with 16 bases left between them. This CDR3 is CASTNGQHSEAFF. For the CDR3, the DNA is TGTGCCAGCACTAATGGACAGCATAGTGAAGCTTTCTTT.

This clonotype was seen a handful of times. This chain uses TRBV27 with TRBJ2-7; TRBD2 matches at 15 bases. The junction had 10 bases not matched to a gene; V was cut back by 6 bases and J by 1 base. This CDR3 has 18 residues. Germline-derived CDR1 and CDR2 are MNHEY and SMNVEV (reference sequence). The DNA for the CDR3 is TGTGCCAGCAGGCTCGGACTAGCGGGAGGGCGAAAGTCCTACGAGCAGTACTTC. This gives the protein CASRLGLAGGRKSYEQYF.

This clonotype was found a few times. The CDR3 reads CASNRDRRYGYTF. As DNA, the CDR3 is TGTGCCAGCAACCGGGACAGACGATATGGCTACACCTTC. The chain is built from TRBV2 and TRBJ1-2, with 7 bases aligning to TRBD1. Germline V gene sequence: CDR1 SNHLY, CDR2 FYNNEI. V dropped 7 bases and J dropped 5; count of bases not matched to a gene: 7. CDR3 size: 13 residues.

This clonotype was seen a handful of times. This chain connects TRBV10-3 to TRBJ1-3; no clear D gene. CDR1 and CDR2 from the germline V gene are ENHRY and SYGVKD. Trimming stripped 4 bases from V and 0 bases from J, with 13 bases between. The CDR3 contains 16 residues. CDR3 sequence reads: CAISAVVQSSGNTIYF. The CDR3 DNA sequence: TGTGCCATCAGTGCAGTCGTCCAAAGCTCTGGAAACACCATATATTTT.

This clonotype was seen a handful of times. J is TRBJ2-6 and V is TRBV5-1; 9 positions agree with TRBD1. Germline V gene lookup returns CDR1 SGHRS and CDR2 YFSETQ. V lost 6 bases and J lost 2; bases outside the gene matches: 6. There are 16 residues in the CDR3. Here the CDR3 reads CASMTGTGTGANVLTF. CDR3 coding DNA: TGCGCCAGCATGACCGGGACAGGGACTGGGGCCAACGTCCTGACTTTC.

The CDR3 region has the DNA TGTGCCAGCAGTCCGGGGGCGGCCACTGAAGCTTTCTTT. Translated, it gives CASSPGAATEAFF. The V call is TRBV12-3 or TRBV12-4, the J call TRBJ1-1, with D perhaps TRBD1 (6 bases). Trimming removed 5 bases at V and 4 bases at J, with 11 bases between. This CDR3 is 13 amino acids long.